Reported below is one TCR beta chain. Its antigen is not known. The data belong to a study of shared clonotypes between healthy human individuals. Study results and limitations: Among the subsets, naive ones generally showed larger estimated richness than memory ones. Clonotypes which were not shared had lower generation probabilities than clonotypes that all four donors shared.

Division of CD4+ cells produced a CD45RA+ naive subset and a CD45RA-negative memory subset. Germline V gives CDR1 MNHEY, CDR2 SMNVEV (reference sequence). This CDR3 spans 15 amino acids. V lost 2 bases and J lost 8; bases outside the gene matches: 7. Sequencing was performed with immunoSEQ multiplex PCR; in TCRdb, only in-frame clones are kept and a portion is missing. The repertoire consists of around 2.5 million clones, with more than 85% occurring once and the leading ten covering 0.36%. The source is a man in his late teens or twenties in good health. Some clones in this sample may be carry-over from other donors' samples. The chain couples TRBV27 to TRBJ2-3; 10 bases align to TRBD1. Sequencing input: naive CD4+ T cells from PBMCs. Described subset: CD45RA+ positively selected. CDR3 bases: TGTGCCAGCAGTTTAGGGACAGGGGAAAGAAGTACGCAGTATTTT. Its translation: CASSLGTGERSTQYF.